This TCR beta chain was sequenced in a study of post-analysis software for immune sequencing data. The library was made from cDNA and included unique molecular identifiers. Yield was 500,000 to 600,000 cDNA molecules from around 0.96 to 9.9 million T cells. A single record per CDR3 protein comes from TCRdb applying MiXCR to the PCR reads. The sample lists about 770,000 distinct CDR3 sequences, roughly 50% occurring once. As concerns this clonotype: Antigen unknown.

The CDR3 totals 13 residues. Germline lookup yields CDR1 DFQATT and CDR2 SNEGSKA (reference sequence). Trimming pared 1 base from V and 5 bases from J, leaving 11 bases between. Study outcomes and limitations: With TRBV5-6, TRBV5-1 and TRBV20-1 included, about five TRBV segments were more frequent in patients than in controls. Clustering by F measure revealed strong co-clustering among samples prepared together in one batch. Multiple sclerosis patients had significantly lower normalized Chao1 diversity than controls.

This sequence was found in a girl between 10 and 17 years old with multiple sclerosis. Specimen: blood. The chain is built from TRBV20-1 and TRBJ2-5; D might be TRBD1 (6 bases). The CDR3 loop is CSARVLGHETQYF. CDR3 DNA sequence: TGCAGTGCTAGAGTTCTGGGACATGAGACCCAGTACTTC.